This section outlines one T cell receptor beta chain sequence together with its context. It has no known antigen specificity. Base qualities are not at hand, and no much larger clone is one base apart. These data come from a study of neurological immune-mediated disorders (dated by TCRdb to the late 2010s). With regard to the full study: Peripheral blood TCR-beta repertoires from HTLV-I-associated myelopathy (HAM/TSP) patients, multiple sclerosis patients and healthy controls were compared by UMI-based sequencing. The approximately 96 TCR-beta libraries covered PBMC samples along with longitudinal samples, technical triplicates, and paired sorted CD4+ and CD8+ T-cell subsets. The cohort was made up of about 66 subjects, consisting of 15 or so HAM/TSP patients, approximately 35 multiple sclerosis patients and 20 healthy controls. Summary of the overall study and its limitations: TCR clonal expansion was highest in HAM/TSP patients and lowest in MS patients, with MS patients falling below even healthy controls. No identical CDR3 amino acid sequences were shared among expanded clones across subjects, suggesting private TCR-beta repertoires in all groups.

The healthy controls were volunteers from blood banks in Maryland, USA. For the unsorted PBMC libraries, 2 million PBMCs were stored in RNAlater at -80 degrees C until RNA extraction and were used to generate the libraries. Peripheral blood was subjected to Ficoll-Hypaque density gradient centrifugation to isolate PBMCs, which were then cryopreserved in liquid nitrogen. cDNA was synthesized by template-switch 5'RACE using a primer with a 10-nucleotide random unique molecular identifier that tagged each TCR transcript. Each sequencing run produced over 170 million TCR-beta sequences covering 15-18 subjects. Total RNA was extracted with the RNeasy kit. Using the KAPA Real-time Library Amplification kit, TCR-beta VDJ regions were amplified with primers for the TCR constant region and the 5'RACE anchor. A first PCR added sample indexes and Illumina adaptors, after which a second PCR increased the library yield. After purification with Ampure beads, the TCR product of roughly 650 bp was size-selected on a 2% E-gel SizeSelection system. Before pooling, library quality was assessed on a Bioanalyzer, concentration was determined with Qubit, and library quantification was performed with the Kapa Library Quantification kit. An Illumina HiSeq 2500 was used to sequence the libraries paired-end at 2 x 150 bp. To increase sequence diversity, 25-30% phiX was spiked into each library pool. In the source study's methods: The UMI-based MiGEC pipeline processed quality-filtered reads and removed over 85% of raw TCR sequences during error correction. VDJ genes were aligned to IMGT germline references, and each clonotype was defined by a unique CDR3 amino acid sequence together with V-J genes. Clonal expansion, Shannon diversity, and CDR3 relatedness (CalcPairwiseDistances, ClusterSamples) were evaluated with VDJtools, and phylogenetic trees were built with CLCbio workbench. A clone was classed as expanded if it had 8 or more unique UMIs, a cutoff based on coefficient-of-variation modelling across technical triplicates. TCRdb passed the public sequencing reads through fastp at Q25 and MiXCR, retaining productive beta sequences. Records with the same CDR3 protein are collapsed into one entry carrying the most frequent genes and DNA. It is TCRdb's table, rather than the study itself, that gives the V and J calls and clone size. Within this sample are tens of thousands of distinct CDR3 sequences, with roughly 14% of them counted one time only. In total, the top ten clones hold 27% of the sample.

Counted from cysteine to phenylalanine, this CDR3 has 15 amino acids. Just the 45-base CDR3 DNA is kept, in frame starting at base 1. According to the germline V gene, CDR1 reads LGHNA and CDR2 reads YSLEER. V and J are trimmed by 1 base and 3 bases, and the gene matches miss 3 bases of the junction. The V and J genes are TRBV4-3 and TRBJ2-1, and TRBD2 matches 7 of the central bases. Sequenced sample: PBMCs. The clonotype was recovered from a man in his sixties or seventies in good health. The sequence in DNA is TGCGCCAGCAGCCAAGGCCGGGACTACTACAATGAGCAGTTCTTC. Translated, it gives CASSQGRDYYNEQFF.